A selection of T cell receptor beta chains follows, all from one sample in a study of blood T cell repertoires in COVID-19. Profiled with immunoSEQ multiplex PCR; TCRdb holds only in-frame clones, not every one. The repertoire has fewer than 250,000 clones, around 80% of them found once; the top ten carry around 5.5%. Sample: peripheral blood. The receptors originated from a human donor in a cohort sampled during active COVID-19. Both conserved end residues are trimmed from each CDR3. A D gene is named only where the DNA matches it firmly. A row's size may be missing; if present it is once, few, many or a size class.

length: 13
V: TRBV5-4
size: once
D: TRBD1
J: TRBJ2-7
CDR3: ASSYGTGLPYEQY

length: 14
V: TRBV7-3
size: .
D: .
J: TRBJ1-6
CDR3: ASSLMGTSGGSPLH

length: 14
V: TRBV5-1
size: few
D: .
J: TRBJ2-2
CDR3: ASSLARRENTGELF

length: 10
V: TRBV5-1
size: once
D: .
J: TRBJ2-3
CDR3: ASSYTTDTQY

length: 11
V: TRBV2
size: .
D: .
J: TRBJ1-6
CDR3: ASRGLFFSPLH

length: 12
V: TRBV10-2
size: few
D: .
J: TRBJ1-1
CDR3: ASSEGLRNTEAF

length: 12
V: TRBV11-2
size: .
D: .
J: TRBJ1-2
CDR3: ASSLGTPVYGYT

length: 12
V: TRBV30
size: once
D: .
J: TRBJ1-4
CDR3: AWTGIKTNEKLF

length: 11
V: TRBV2
size: .
D: TRBD2
J: TRBJ2-5
CDR3: ASRSSGGAPQY

length: 14
V: TRBV5-1
size: .
D: TRBD1
J: TRBJ2-2
CDR3: ASSSGQGANTGELF

length: 16
V: TRBV3-1/TRBV3-2
size: .
D: TRBD2
J: TRBJ2-7
CDR3: ASSLGVASGRAAYEQY

length: 14
V: TRBV11-2
size: .
D: TRBD1
J: TRBJ1-1
CDR3: ASSSYRGRKGTEAF

length: 12
V: TRBV2
size: .
D: .
J: TRBJ2-6
CDR3: ASLGGAGANVLT

length: 13
V: TRBV6-6
size: .
D: TRBD1
J: TRBJ1-3
CDR3: ASSYSAGQGPAIY

length: 13
V: TRBV5-6
size: .
D: TRBD2
J: TRBJ2-1
CDR3: ASSITSGSHNEQF